This TCR beta chain was captured in a study of radiotherapy plus CTLA-4 blockade in lung cancer. Study as a whole: Disease control was seen in over 25% of patients, objective responses in approximately 20%.

Libraries were prepared by immunoSEQ multiplex PCR; TCRdb keeps only in-frame clonotypes and omits some of them. The sample has around 56,000 clones, approximately 80% seen once; the top ten hold roughly 17%. Sample: peripheral blood, taken from a patient treated with radiotherapy plus ipilimumab. This receptor was identified in a human donor with non-small cell lung cancer who had a complete response to radiotherapy plus ipilimumab.

The CDR3 coding sequence is TGTGCCAGCAGCTGGGTCGGGAGGGGGCTAAGGAATGGCTACACCTTC. This sequence encodes CASSWVGRGLRNGYTF. This chain joins TRBV7-8 and TRBJ1-2; 7 bases match TRBD1. From germline, CDR1 is SGHVS and CDR2 FQNEAQ. Unmatched junction bases numbered 14, after V lost 4 bases and J lost 6 bases. CDR3 length: 16 residues.